This TCR beta chain was sequenced during a study of blood T cell repertoires in COVID-19. This CDR3 is built from 14 residues. Germline loops: CDR1 MNHEY, CDR2 SVGAGI. V shed 4 bases and J 8 bases; nucleotides not matched to a gene: 8. This table comes from immunoSEQ multiplex PCR, and its TCRdb copy is limited to in-frame clones, with some not included. The data show under 85,000 clones, more than 60% seen once. The sequence was collected from a woman aged 80 or over with active or convalescent COVID-19. Sequencing was performed on peripheral blood. The V and J genes are TRBV6-5 and TRBJ2-1, with 7 bases fitting TRBD2. CDR3 coding DNA: TGTGCCAGCAGTTTCTCGTGGGGGGGGGATGAGCAGTTCTTC. It is translated as CASSFSWGGDEQFF.